The T cell receptor (beta chain) described here comes from a study of cytomegalovirus exposure and HLA in healthy donors. Study outcomes and limitations: There were about 160 TCR beta chains listed as cytomegalovirus-associated. The study reported that TCR beta sequences accurately predicted HLA-A and HLA-B alleles in most subjects.

J gave up 3 bases and V 6 bases, and 14 bases lay outside the gene matches. This CDR3 is built from 17 residues. Germline lookup yields CDR1 LNHNV and CDR2 YYDKDF (reference sequence). This clone was recorded only once. Its antigen is as yet unknown. Everyone who donated was a healthy bone marrow donor. PCR amplification relied on 60 Vbeta primers (plus 13 Jbeta primers). Profiled with immunoSEQ multiplex PCR; TCRdb holds only in-frame clones, not every one. Of some 130,000 clones in the sample, approximately 80% were seen once. Sequencing was carried out using PBMCs. V and J are TRBV15 and TRBJ2-1; 7 nucleotides match TRBD2. This clonotype was obtained from a female donor in good health and CMV-seronegative. CDR3 DNA sequence: TGTGCCACCAGTTCTCAATTGTTTTCTAGCGGCTACAATGAGCAGTTCTTC. It codes for CATSSQLFSSGYNEQFF.